The clone carrying this T cell receptor beta chain was seen more than once but under ten times. Its target is not known. Time point meaning: newly diagnosed GD, antithyroid drugs for less than 3 months. RNA isolated from PBMCs was used to make the TCR library. Diagnosing Graves' disease relied on the American Thyroid Association guidelines. The authors built TCR beta libraries using iRepertoire HTBI primers and Arm-PCR of CDR3 regions. TCRdb re-called the multiplex PCR reads with MiXCR, one entry per CDR3 protein. Of some 350,000 distinct CDR3 sequences listed, 16% are singletons. These data originate in a study of regulatory T cells in long-lasting Graves disease. Points from the study as a whole: Persistent Graves' patients had lower TCR diversity than newly diagnosed ones.

V trimming: 6 bases; J trimming: 10 bases; junction bases outside the gene matches: 8. The CDR3 sequence is 12 residues long. The germline V gene encodes CDR1 MDHEN and CDR2 SYDVKM. The same sample was also studied in work on T cells in Graves' hyperthyroidism and ophthalmopathy. Per that study: The blood repertoire included most of the expanded thyroid clonotypes above 0.001. The model made its ophthalmopathy prediction, and onset followed a median approximately 6 months later.

Sequenced here: peripheral blood mononuclear cells (PBMCs), sampled at new diagnosis, from a patient treated with antithyroid drugs. The receptor was derived from a woman aged 18-29 years with Graves disease. The chain couples TRBV28 to TRBJ1-2; 7 bases map to TRBD1. CDR3 loop: CASSPRGRVYTF. The CDR3 DNA is TGTGCCAGCAGCCCAAGGGGGCGAGTCTACACCTTC.